The 3 T cell receptor beta chains in this list originate from one sample, sequenced in a study of blood T cell repertoires in COVID-19 (TCRdb year 2020). The method was the immunoSEQ multiplex PCR assay. The clones in this table, taken by TCRdb from immuneACCESS, are in-frame only. Not every clone is retained; where verified, under half of the shortfall comes from an unresolved V gene, and the cause of the rest is unknown. Counted in this sample were some 250,000 clones; 75% to 90% of them appeared once. In total, the top ten clones hold roughly 7% of the sample. Specimen: peripheral blood. The receptor source for this set is a man in his fifties or sixties who had recovered from COVID-19.

J is TRBJ2-7 and V is TRBV6-2 or TRBV6-3, with 7 bases fitting TRBD1. The junction had 9 bases not matched to a gene; V was cut back by 6 bases and J by 1 base. The CDR3 is made up of 15 amino acids. In germline, CDR1 is MNHEY, CDR2 SVGEGT. CDR3 sequence: CASSRFRDSSYEQYF. The CDR3 DNA is TGTGCCAGCAGCAGATTCCGGGACAGTTCCTACGAGCAGTACTTC.

The chain uses TRBV9 and TRBJ2-1; 7 positions match TRBD2. The germline gives CDR1 SGDLS, CDR2 YYNGEE. V dropped 0 bases and J dropped 0; count of bases not matched to a gene: 18. The CDR3 has 21 amino acids. The CDR3 region is CASSVGSRVGRDASSYNEQFF. CDR3 bases: TGTGCCAGCAGCGTAGGGTCTAGGGTGGGGAGGGACGCTAGCTCCTACAATGAGCAGTTCTTC.

The V and J genes are TRBV9 and TRBJ2-2; D gene ambiguous. The CDR3 contains 15 residues. V was clipped by 0 bases and J by 2 bases, with 8 bases between them. Germline V gives CDR1 SGDLS, CDR2 YYNGEE. The CDR3 sequence is CASSVDSFNTGELFF. CDR3 bases: TGTGCCAGCAGCGTAGACAGTTTCAACACCGGGGAGCTGTTTTTT.